Following are 2 T cell receptor beta chains from one sample sequenced in a study of liver allograft versus peripheral blood T cells. Overall study: Recipients' peripheral blood T cell receptor repertoires were compared with those in transplanted livers.

Each CDR3 protein is one row after TCRdb ran MiXCR on the reads. This table has 15,000 to 20,000 distinct CDR3 sequences, around a fifth appearing once. Receptor source: a human patient who had a liver transplant. Certain T cells may be donor cells from the graft.

The chain uses TRBV5-4 and TRBJ2-5; D is possibly TRBD2 (5 bases). This CDR3 contains 14 residues. Germline CDR1 reads SGHNT; CDR2 reads YYREEE (reference sequence). V dropped 3 bases and J dropped 2 bases, with 11 bases sitting between them. The CDR3 DNA sequence: TGTGCCAGCAGCTCCGGTGGAGGACAAGAGACCCAGTACTTC. It codes for CASSSGGGQETQYF.

Many counts were recorded for this clonotype. V usage is TRBV7-2 and J usage is TRBJ1-1, with 8 bases identical to TRBD1. Trimming cost V 5 bases and J 7 bases; bases outside gene matches: 6. Germline CDR1 reads SGHTA; CDR2 reads FQGNSA. The CDR3 runs to 13 residues. The CDR3: CASSPDRGLEAFF. Here the CDR3 DNA reads TGTGCCAGCAGCCCAGACAGGGGCCTTGAAGCTTTCTTT.